The 13 T cell receptor beta chains presented below share a single source sample, sequenced in a study of beta chain features in type 1 diabetes. What was sequenced were expressed TCRB transcripts, since all of the isolated RNA had been reverse transcribed. The table came from immunoSEQ multiplex PCR; TCRdb's copy has only in-frame clones and leaves some out. In the table there are 130,000 to 150,000 clones, 48% of which are singletons. Input material: Tregs from blood. The receptor source for this set is a man between 18 and 29 years old in good health.

This clone turned up a few times. V usage is TRBV6-5 and J usage is TRBJ2-7, with TRBD2 identical over 7 bases. The V gene end was trimmed by 2 bases and the J gene end by 3 bases; junction bases not matched to a gene: 4. The CDR3 spans 14 residues. Germline values: CDR1 MNHEY, CDR2 SVGAGI. CDR3 in amino acids: CASSYREDNYEQYF. CDR3 DNA sequence: TGTGCCAGCAGTTACCGGGAGGACAACTACGAGCAGTACTTC.

The rearrangement links TRBV7-2 to TRBJ1-1, with 9 nucleotides matching TRBD1. Germline CDR1 is SGHTA and CDR2 is FQGNSA. With 6 bases clipped from V and 6 bases from J, the junction kept 2 bases outside the gene matches. This CDR3 comprises 12 residues. The CDR3 DNA reads TGTGCCAGCAGATGGACAGGGGCTGAAGCTTTCTTT. Its protein is CASRWTGAEAFF.

This chain links TRBV27 with TRBJ1-4, with 7 positions matching TRBD1. Germline V gene sequence: CDR1 MNHEY, CDR2 SMNVEV (reference sequence). The CDR3 covers 15 residues. Trimming took 3 bases from V and 7 from J; bases not matched to a gene: 8. This CDR3 reads CASSFRGGLGEKLFF. CDR3 in DNA: TGTGCCAGCAGTTTTAGAGGGGGCTTAGGTGAAAAACTGTTTTTT.

This sequence joins TRBV5-1 and TRBJ1-5; TRBD1 matches at 7 bases. The germline CDR1 and CDR2 sequences are SGHRS and YFSETQ. Losses at the gene ends were 1 base for V and 5 bases for J; bases not matched to a gene: 12. CDR3 length: 17 residues. The CDR3 loop reads CASSLNPTVTGDQPQHF. CDR3 DNA sequence: TGCGCCAGCAGCTTGAATCCTACGGTAACAGGGGATCAGCCCCAGCATTTT.

The table lists this clone with a few counts. The chain combines TRBV6-6 with TRBJ2-5; D is perhaps TRBD1 (5 bases). This CDR3 spans 16 amino acids. The ends were cut back, 0 bases at V and 4 bases at J, with 15 bases in the middle. Germline assignment: CDR1 MNHNY and CDR2 SVGAGI (reference sequence). CDR3 region: CASSYSRIGQGETQYF. The CDR3 region has the DNA TGTGCCAGCAGTTACTCTCGAATAGGTCAGGGAGAGACCCAGTACTTC.

J is TRBJ1-2 and V is TRBV7-2, with a weak D call TRBD1 (6 bases). Trimming cost V 5 bases and J 1 base, with 14 bases left between them. The length of the CDR3 is 15 residues. Germline CDR1 reads SGHTA; CDR2 reads FQGNSA. CDR3 coding DNA: TGTGCCAGCAGCCGGGGGGGGGCTGGTAACTATGGCTACACCTTC. Its protein product is CASSRGGAGNYGYTF.

The chain uses TRBV7-3 and TRBJ2-2; 11 bases map to TRBD2. The ends lost 5 bases at V and 1 base at J; junction bases unmatched: 6. The CDR3 covers 17 residues. Per germline, CDR1 SGHTA and CDR2 FQGTGA. CDR3 nucleotides: TGTGCCAGCAGCAAATTGACTAGCGGGGTGAACACCGGGGAGCTGTTTTTT. Protein sequence: CASSKLTSGVNTGELFF.

J is TRBJ2-1 and V is TRBV5-1; 11 bases line up with TRBD2. The CDR3 contains 16 residues. Per the germline V gene, CDR1 is SGHRS and CDR2 is YFSETQ. J was trimmed by 4 bases and V by 4 bases; bases with no gene match: 7. DNA for the CDR3: TGCGCCAGCAGCGGGGAGGGACTAGCGGTTTACAATGAGCAGTTCTTC. The encoded protein is CASSGEGLAVYNEQFF.

This clone was recorded a few times. This chain links TRBV6-5 with TRBJ1-4, with D perhaps TRBD1 (5 bases). V lost 6 bases and J 10 bases, leaving 15 bases between the germline ends. This CDR3 spans 13 amino acids. From germline, CDR1 is MNHEY and CDR2 SVGAGI. The CDR3 spells CASSRLGEAKLFF. CDR3 nucleotides: TGTGCCAGCAGCCGCTTAGGGGAGGCAAAACTGTTTTTT.

The CDR3 loop reads CASEGEETQYF. The CDR3 nucleotides are TGTGCCAGCGAGGGAGAGGAGACCCAGTACTTC. This chain connects TRBV7-2 to TRBJ2-5, with D maybe TRBD2 (5 bases). This CDR3 comprises 11 residues. Trimming pared 8 bases from V and 5 bases from J, leaving 9 bases between. Germline CDR1 SGHTA, CDR2 FQGNSA.

This clone was seen a single time. This chain links TRBV15 with TRBJ1-2; D might be TRBD1 (6 bases). The V gene lost 2 bases and the J gene lost 6 bases, with 10 bases spanning the gap. This CDR3 has 13 amino acids. Germline assignment: CDR1 LNHNV and CDR2 YYDKDF (reference sequence). DNA of the CDR3: TGTGCCACCAGCAGAACAGGGTATAATGGCTACACCTTC. It codes for CATSRTGYNGYTF.

The gene calls are TRBV28 and TRBJ2-3, with a weak D call TRBD2 (6 bases). This CDR3 comprises 10 residues. Trimming shortened V by 8 bases and J by 8 bases, and 8 bases separated the two germline ends. Germline V gene data show CDR1 as MDHEN and CDR2 as SYDVKM. The CDR3 loop reads CASEGGTQYF. The CDR3 nucleotides are TGTGCCAGCGAGGGAGGTACGCAGTATTTT. Together with reference TRBV28 and TRBJ2-3, the CDR3 gives the full variable domain: DVKVTQSSRYLVKRTGEKVFLECVQDMDHENMFWYRQDPGLGLRLIYFSYDVKMKEKGDIPEGYSVSREKKERFSLILESASTNQTSMYLCASEGGTQYFGPGTRLTVL.

This clone came up a few times. The V and J genes are TRBV7-2 and TRBJ1-4, with 7 bases fitting TRBD1. Germline lookup yields CDR1 SGHTA and CDR2 FQGNSA. The CDR3 totals 14 residues. V dropped 7 bases and J dropped 6; count of bases not matched to a gene: 8. In DNA, the CDR3 is TGTGCCAGCACCGAGACAGGGCCTTATGAAAAACTGTTTTTT. This codes for CASTETGPYEKLFF.